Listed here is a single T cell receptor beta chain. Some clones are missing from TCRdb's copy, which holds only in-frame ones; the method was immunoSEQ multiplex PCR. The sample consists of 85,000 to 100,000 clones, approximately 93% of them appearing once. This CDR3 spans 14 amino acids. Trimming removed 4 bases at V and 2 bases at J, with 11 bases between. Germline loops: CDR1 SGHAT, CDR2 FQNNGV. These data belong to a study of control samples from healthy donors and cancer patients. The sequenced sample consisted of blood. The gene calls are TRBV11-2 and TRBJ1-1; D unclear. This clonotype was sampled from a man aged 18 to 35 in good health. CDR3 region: CASSSTRRNTEAFF. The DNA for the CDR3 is TGTGCCAGCAGCTCGACCCGGAGAAACACTGAAGCTTTCTTT.